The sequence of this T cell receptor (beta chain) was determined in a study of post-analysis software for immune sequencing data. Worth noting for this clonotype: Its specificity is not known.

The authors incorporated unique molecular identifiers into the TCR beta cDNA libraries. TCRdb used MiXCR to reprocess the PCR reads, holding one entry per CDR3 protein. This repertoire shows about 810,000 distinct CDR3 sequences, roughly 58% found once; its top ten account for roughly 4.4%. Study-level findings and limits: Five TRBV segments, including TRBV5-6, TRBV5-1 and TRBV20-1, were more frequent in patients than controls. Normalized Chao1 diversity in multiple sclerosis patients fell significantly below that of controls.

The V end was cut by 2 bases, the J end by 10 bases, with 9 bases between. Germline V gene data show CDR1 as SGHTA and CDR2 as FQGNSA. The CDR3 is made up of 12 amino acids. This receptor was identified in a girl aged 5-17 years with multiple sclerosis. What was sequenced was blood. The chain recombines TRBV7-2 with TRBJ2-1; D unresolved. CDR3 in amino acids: CASSLFMSEQFF. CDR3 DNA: TGTGCCAGCAGCTTATTTATGTCCGAGCAGTTCTTC.